Listed below are T cell receptor beta chains from one sample, sequenced in a study of cytomegalovirus exposure and HLA in healthy donors. Clones were sequenced by immunoSEQ multiplex PCR, and TCRdb holds only the in-frame ones, with some missing. Among approximately 59,000 clones listed, approximately 60% were seen once. The sequencing input was PBMCs. These receptors all stem from a man aged 25-45 years in good health and CMV-seronegative. Both conserved end residues are part of each CDR3. The order of the fields is J gene, V gene, CDR3 protein.

TRBJ2-1,TRBV6-5,CASSYGGGGIDEQFF
TRBJ1-5,TRBV29-1,CSVVTGDQPQHF
TRBJ2-7,TRBV5-4,CASSLTPGQGLFEQYF
TRBJ2-7,TRBV20-1,CSGSGDYEQYF
TRBJ2-7,TRBV7-2,CASSQTESSYEQYF
TRBJ1-6,TRBV21-1,CASSKAYRERSNVGSDSPLHF
TRBJ2-2,TRBV29-1,CSASPGGVGTGELFF
TRBJ2-1,TRBV29-1,CSVETGGENNEQFF
TRBJ2-7,TRBV7-2,CASSPRRLAGGYEQYF
TRBJ2-7,TRBV13,CASSFQAGGLSYEQYF
TRBJ2-1,TRBV7-9,CASSLTSGENEQFF
TRBJ1-5,TRBV6-1,CASSEGAGMGNQPQHF
TRBJ1-2,TRBV6-5,CASSYSPGGGYGYTF
TRBJ2-7,TRBV14,CASSLRQGIYEQYF
TRBJ1-1,TRBV5-6,CASSDTGVTEAFF
TRBJ2-3,TRBV30,CAWITGGDTQYF
TRBJ1-1,TRBV6-5,CASSYTGTGLDTEAFF
TRBJ2-7,TRBV5-1,CASSPSGGPESYEQYF
TRBJ2-5,TRBV29-1,CSVVAASETQYF
TRBJ1-5,TRBV2,CASRGDSQSNQPQHF
TRBJ2-1,TRBV6-1,CASTGTGLVSNEQFF
TRBJ2-7,TRBV7-2,CASSASGQQSEQYF
TRBJ1-4,TRBV6-4,CASSDEGSHGGSRSNEKLFF